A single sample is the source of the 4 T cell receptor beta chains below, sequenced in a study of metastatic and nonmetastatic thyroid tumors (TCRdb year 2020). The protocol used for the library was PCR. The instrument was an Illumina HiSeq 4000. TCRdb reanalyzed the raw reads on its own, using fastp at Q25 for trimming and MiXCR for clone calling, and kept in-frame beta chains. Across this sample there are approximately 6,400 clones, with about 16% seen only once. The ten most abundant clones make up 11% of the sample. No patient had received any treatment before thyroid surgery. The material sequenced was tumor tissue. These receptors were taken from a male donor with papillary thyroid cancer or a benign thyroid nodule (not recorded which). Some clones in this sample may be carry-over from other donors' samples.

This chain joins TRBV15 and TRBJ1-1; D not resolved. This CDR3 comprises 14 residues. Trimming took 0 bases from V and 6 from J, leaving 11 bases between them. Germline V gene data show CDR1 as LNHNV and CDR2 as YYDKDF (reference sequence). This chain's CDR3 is CATSRDPGVAEAFF. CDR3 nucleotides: TGTGCCACCAGCAGAGATCCTGGGGTAGCTGAAGCTTTCTTT. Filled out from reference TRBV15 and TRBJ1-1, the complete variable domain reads DAMVIQNPRYQVTQFGKPVTLSCSQTLNHNVMYWYQQKSSQAPKLLFHYYDKDFNNEADTPDNFQSRRPNTSFCFLDIRSPGLGDTAMYLCATSRDPGVAEAFFGQGTRLTVV.

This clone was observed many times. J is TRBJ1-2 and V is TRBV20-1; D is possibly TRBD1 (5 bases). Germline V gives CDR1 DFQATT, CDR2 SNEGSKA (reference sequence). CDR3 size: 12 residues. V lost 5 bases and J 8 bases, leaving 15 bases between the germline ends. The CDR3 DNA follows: TGCAGTGCTTCCCGCGGGGCTCGAGGCTACACCTTC. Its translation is CSASRGARGYTF.

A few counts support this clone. CDR3: CASSYYGGGNQPQHF. CDR3 DNA: TGTGCCAGCAGCTACTATGGGGGTGGAAATCAGCCCCAGCATTTT. The J gene is TRBJ1-5, the V gene TRBV28, with a tentative D call TRBD1 (5 bases). In germline, CDR1 is MDHEN, CDR2 SYDVKM. Trimming pared 6 bases from V and 4 bases from J, leaving 16 bases between. This CDR3 is built from 15 residues.

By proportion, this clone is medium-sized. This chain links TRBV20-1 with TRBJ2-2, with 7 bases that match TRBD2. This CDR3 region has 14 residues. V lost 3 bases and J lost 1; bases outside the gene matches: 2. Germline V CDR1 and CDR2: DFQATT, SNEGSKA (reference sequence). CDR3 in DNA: TGCAGTGCTAGCGGGGGGTTGAACACCGGGGAGCTGTTTTTT. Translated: CSASGGLNTGELFF.